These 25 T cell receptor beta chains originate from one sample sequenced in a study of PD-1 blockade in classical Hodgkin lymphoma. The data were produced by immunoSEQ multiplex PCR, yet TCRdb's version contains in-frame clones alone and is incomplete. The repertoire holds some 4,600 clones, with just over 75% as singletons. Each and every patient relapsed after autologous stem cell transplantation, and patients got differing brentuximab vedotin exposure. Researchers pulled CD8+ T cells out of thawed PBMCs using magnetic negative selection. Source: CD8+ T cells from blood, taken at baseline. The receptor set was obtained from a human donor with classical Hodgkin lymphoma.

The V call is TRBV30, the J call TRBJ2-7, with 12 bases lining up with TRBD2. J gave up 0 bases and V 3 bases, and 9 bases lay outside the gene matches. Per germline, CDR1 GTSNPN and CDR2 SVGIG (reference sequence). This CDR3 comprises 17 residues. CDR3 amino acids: CAWSTGLAGFSSYEQYF. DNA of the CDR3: TGTGCCTGGAGCACGGGACTAGCGGGTTTTAGCTCCTACGAGCAGTACTTC.

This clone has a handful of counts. CDR3 DNA: TGTGCCAGCAGCAAACCTTCTAATTGGGAACCTAAGAAAGAGACCCAGTACTTC. Amino acid sequence: CASSKPSNWEPKKETQYF. The J gene is TRBJ2-5, the V gene TRBV21-1. TRBV21-1 is classified as a pseudogene. The CDR3 sequence is 18 residues long.

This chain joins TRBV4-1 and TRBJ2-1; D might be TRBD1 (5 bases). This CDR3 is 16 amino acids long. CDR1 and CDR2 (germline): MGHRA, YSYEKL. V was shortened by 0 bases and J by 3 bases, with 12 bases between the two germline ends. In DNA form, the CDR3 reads TGCGCCAGCAGCCAAGATCAACAGGCCTACTACAATGAGCAGTTCTTC. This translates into CASSQDQQAYYNEQFF.

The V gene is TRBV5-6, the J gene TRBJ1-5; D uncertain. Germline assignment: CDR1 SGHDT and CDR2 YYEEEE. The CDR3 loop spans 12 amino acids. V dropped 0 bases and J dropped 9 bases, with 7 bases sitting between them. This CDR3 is CASSLVKGPQHF. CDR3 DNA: TGTGCCAGCAGCTTGGTGAAAGGGCCCCAGCATTTT.

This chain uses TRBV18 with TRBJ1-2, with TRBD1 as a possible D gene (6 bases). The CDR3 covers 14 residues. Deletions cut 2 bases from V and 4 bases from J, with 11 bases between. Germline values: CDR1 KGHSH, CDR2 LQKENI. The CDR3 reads CASSPTGHRYGYTF. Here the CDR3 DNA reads TGTGCCAGCTCACCAACAGGGCACCGCTATGGCTACACCTTC. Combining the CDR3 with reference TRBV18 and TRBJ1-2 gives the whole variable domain NAGVMQNPRHLVRRRGQEARLRCSPMKGHSHVYWYRQLPEEGLKFMVYLQKENIIDESGMPKERFSAEFPKEGPSILRIQQVVRGDSAAYFCASSPTGHRYGYTFGSGTRLTVV.

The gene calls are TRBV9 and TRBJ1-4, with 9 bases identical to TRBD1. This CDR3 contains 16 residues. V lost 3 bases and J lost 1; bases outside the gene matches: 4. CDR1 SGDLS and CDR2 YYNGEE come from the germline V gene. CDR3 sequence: CASSETGGLTNEKLFF. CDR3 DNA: TGTGCCAGCAGCGAGACAGGGGGGTTAACTAATGAAAAACTGTTTTTT.

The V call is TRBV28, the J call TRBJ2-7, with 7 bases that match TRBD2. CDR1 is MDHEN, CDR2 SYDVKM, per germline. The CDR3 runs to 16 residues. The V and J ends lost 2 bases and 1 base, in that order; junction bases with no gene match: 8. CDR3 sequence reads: CASSLIAREQSYEQYF. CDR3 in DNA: TGTGCCAGCAGTTTAATCGCGCGGGAGCAATCCTACGAGCAGTACTTC.

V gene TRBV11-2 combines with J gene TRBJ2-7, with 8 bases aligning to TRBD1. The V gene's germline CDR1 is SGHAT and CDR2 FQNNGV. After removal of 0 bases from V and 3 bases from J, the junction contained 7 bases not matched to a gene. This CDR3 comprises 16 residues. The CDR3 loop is CASSLEIRGTGYEQYF. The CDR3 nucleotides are TGTGCCAGCAGCTTAGAAATTAGGGGGACAGGCTACGAGCAGTACTTC.

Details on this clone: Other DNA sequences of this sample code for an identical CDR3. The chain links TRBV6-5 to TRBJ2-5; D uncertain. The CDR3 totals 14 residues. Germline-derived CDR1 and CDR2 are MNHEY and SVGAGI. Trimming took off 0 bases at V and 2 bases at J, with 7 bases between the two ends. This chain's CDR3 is CASSYSAGQETQYF. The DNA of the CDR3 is TGTGCCAGCAGTTACTCGGCAGGACAAGAGACCCAGTACTTC.

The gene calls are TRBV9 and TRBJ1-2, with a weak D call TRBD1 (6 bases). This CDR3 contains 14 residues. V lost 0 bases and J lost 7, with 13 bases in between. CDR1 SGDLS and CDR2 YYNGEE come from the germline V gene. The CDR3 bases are TGTGCCAGCAGCGTAGAACAGGGAGGCTCTGGCTACACCTTC. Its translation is CASSVEQGGSGYTF.

The CDR3 loop reads CASSATTGDYGYTF. CDR3 bases: TGTGCCAGCAGCGCTACGACAGGGGACTATGGCTACACCTTC. V usage is TRBV9 and J usage is TRBJ1-2, with 8 bases matching TRBD1. This CDR3 is built from 14 residues. Trimming cost V 3 bases and J 3 bases; bases outside gene matches: 4. Per germline, CDR1 SGDLS and CDR2 YYNGEE.

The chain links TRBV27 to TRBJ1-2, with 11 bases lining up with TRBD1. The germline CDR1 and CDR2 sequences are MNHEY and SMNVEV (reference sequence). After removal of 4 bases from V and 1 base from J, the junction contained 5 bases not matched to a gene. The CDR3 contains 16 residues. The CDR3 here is CASSSGQGAINYGYTF. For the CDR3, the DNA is TGTGCCAGCAGTTCCGGACAGGGGGCCATTAACTATGGCTACACCTTC.

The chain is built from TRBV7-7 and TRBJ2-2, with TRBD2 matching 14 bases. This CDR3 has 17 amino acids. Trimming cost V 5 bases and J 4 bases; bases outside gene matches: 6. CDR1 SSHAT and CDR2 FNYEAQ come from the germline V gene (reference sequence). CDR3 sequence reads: CASSRLAGGPGTGELFF. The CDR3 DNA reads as TGTGCCAGCAGCCGACTAGCGGGAGGGCCGGGCACCGGGGAGCTGTTTTTT.

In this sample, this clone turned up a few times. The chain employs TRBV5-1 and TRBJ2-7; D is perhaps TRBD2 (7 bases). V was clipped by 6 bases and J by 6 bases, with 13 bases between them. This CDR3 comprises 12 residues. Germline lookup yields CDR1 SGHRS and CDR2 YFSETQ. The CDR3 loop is CASKGGGREQYF. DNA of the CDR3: TGCGCCAGCAAGGGGGGGGGCCGCGAGCAGTACTTC.

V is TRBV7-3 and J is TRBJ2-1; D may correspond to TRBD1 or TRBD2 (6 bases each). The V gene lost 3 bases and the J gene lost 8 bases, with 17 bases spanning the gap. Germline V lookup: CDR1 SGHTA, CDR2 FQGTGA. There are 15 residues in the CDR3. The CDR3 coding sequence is TGTGCCAGCAGCTTCGGAACTAGGGGGGTGGATGAGCAGTTCTTC. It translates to CASSFGTRGVDEQFF. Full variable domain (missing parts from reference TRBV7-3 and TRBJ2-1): GAGVSQTPSNKVTEKGKYVELRCDPISGHTALYWYRQSLGQGPEFLIYFQGTGAADDSGLPNDRFFAVRPEGSVSTLKIQRTERGDSAVYLCASSFGTRGVDEQFFGPGTRLTVL.

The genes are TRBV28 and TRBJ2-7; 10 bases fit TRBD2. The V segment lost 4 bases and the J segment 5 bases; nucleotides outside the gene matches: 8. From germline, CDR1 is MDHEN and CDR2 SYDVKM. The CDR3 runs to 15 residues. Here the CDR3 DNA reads TGTGCCAGCAGTTCACCTAGCGGGAGAACCCACGAGCAGTACTTC. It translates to CASSSPSGRTHEQYF.

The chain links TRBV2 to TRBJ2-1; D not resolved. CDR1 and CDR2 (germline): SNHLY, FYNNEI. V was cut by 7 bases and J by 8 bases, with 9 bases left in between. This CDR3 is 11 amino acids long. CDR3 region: CASTGFDEQFF. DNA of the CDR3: TGTGCCAGCACCGGCTTCGATGAGCAGTTCTTC.

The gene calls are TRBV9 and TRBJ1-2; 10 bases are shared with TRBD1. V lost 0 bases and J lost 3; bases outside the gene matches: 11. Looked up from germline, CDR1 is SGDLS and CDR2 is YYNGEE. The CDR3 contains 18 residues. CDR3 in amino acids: CASSVGATGTGVDYGYTF. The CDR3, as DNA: TGTGCCAGCAGCGTAGGGGCAACGGGGACAGGGGTGGACTATGGCTACACCTTC.

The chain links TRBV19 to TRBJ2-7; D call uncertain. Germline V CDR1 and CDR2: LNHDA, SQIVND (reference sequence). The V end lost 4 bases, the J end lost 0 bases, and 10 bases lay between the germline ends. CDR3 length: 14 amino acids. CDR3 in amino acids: CASSTDFSSYEQYF. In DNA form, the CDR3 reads TGTGCCAGTAGTACTGATTTCAGCTCCTACGAGCAGTACTTC.

In nucleotides, the CDR3 is TGTGCCAGCAGCTTTGAAGGGCGGAACACTGAAGCTTTCTTT. Encoded protein: CASSFEGRNTEAFF. The chain carries TRBV11-2 and TRBJ1-1; D call uncertain. Trimming cost V 3 bases and J 1 base, with 9 bases left between them. The germline CDR1 and CDR2 sequences are SGHAT and FQNNGV. The CDR3 runs to 14 residues.

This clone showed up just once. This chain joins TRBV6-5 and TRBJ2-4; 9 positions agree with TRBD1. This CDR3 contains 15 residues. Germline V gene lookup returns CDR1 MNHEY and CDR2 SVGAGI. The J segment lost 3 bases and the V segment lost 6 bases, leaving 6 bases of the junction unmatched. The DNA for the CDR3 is TGTGCCAGCAGGGCAGGACAGGGGTACAAAAACATTCAGTACTTC. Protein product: CASRAGQGYKNIQYF.

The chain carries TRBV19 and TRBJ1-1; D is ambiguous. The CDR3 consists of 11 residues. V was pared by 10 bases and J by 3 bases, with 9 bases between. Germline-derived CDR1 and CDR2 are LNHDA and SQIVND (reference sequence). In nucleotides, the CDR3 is TGTGCCATTCTGGGGTACACTGAAGCTTTCTTT. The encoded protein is CAILGYTEAFF.

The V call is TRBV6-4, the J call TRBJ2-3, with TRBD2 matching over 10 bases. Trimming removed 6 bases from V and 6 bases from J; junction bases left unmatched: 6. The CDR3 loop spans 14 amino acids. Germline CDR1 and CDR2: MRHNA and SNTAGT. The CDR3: CASSLAGGMDTQYF. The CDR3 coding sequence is TGTGCCAGCAGCTTAGCGGGAGGTATGGATACGCAGTATTTT.

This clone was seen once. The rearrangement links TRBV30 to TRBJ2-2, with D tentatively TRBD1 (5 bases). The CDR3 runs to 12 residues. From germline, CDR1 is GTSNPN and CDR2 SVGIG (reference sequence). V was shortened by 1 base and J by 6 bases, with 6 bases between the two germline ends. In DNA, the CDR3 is TGTGCCTGGAGTGCAGGGTCCGGGGAGCTGTTTTTT. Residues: CAWSAGSGELFF.

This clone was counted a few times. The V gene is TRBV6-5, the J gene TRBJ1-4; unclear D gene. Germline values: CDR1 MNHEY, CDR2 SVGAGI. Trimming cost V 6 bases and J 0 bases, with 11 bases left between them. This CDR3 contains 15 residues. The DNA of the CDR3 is TGTGCCAGCAGGCCCCAGACATCAACTAATGAAAAACTGTTTTTT. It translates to CASRPQTSTNEKLFF.